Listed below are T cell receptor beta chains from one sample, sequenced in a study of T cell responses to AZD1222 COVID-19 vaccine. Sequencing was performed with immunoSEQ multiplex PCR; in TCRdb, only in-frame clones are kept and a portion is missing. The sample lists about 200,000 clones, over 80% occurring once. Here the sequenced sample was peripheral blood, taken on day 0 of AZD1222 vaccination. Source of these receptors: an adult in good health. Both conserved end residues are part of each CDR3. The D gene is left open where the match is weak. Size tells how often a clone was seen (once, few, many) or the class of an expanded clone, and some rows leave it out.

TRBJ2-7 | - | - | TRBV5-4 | TGTGCCAGCAGCCCTGGGGGGGGCCCCTACGAGCAGTACTTC | CASSPGGGPYEQYF
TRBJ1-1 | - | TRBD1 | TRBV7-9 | TGTGCCAGCAGCCCCGGACAGGGCGGCACTGAAGCTTTCTTT | CASSPGQGGTEAFF
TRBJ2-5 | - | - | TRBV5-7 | TGTGCCAGCAGCTTCCGACTAAACCAAGAGACCCAGTACTTC | CASSFRLNQETQYF
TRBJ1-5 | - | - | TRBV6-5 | TGTGCCAGCAACCATCAGGGGAGCAATCAGCCCCAGCATTTT | CASNHQGSNQPQHF
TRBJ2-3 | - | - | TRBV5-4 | TGTGCCAGCAGCTTGGGACAGAGCACAGATACGCAGTATTTT | CASSLGQSTDTQYF
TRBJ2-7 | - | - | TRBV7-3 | TGTGCCAGCAGTTTGGGACAGCGGGTAAGCGAGCAGTACTTC | CASSLGQRVSEQYF
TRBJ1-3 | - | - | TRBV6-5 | TGTGCCAGCAGTACCAGGGACTCCGGAAACACCATATATTTT | CASSTRDSGNTIYF
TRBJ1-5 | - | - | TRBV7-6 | TGTGCCAGCAGCTTAGATTCCGGTGTAAGGGGCAATCAGCCCCAGCATTTT | CASSLDSGVRGNQPQHF
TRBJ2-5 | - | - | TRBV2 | TGTGCCAGCAGGCGAGGGACCGTAGGGTACCAAGAGACCCAGTACTTC | CASRRGTVGYQETQYF
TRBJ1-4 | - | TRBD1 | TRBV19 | TGTGCCAGTAGTCAGGGGGACGGTATCTCTGTGGGAAAACTGTTTTTT | CASSQGDGISVGKLFF
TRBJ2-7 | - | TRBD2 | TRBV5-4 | TGTGCCAGCAGCACCGGACTAGCGGGGACAACCTACGAGCAGTACTTC | CASSTGLAGTTYEQYF
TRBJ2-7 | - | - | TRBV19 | TGTGCCAGTAGGGGACTGTTATCCTACGAGCAGTACTTC | CASRGLLSYEQYF
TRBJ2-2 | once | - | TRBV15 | TGTGCCACCAGCAGAGCGTATATGCCGGGACAAACGAACACCGGGGAGCTGTTTTTT | CATSRAYMPGQTNTGELFF
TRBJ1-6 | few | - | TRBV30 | TGTGCCTGGAGTGTAACCGGAGCCTATAATTCACCCCTCCACTTT | CAWSVTGAYNSPLHF
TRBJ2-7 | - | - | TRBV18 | TGTGCCAGCTCACCATCAGGGATGATCTACGAGCAGTACTTC | CASSPSGMIYEQYF
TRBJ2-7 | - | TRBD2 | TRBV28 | TGTGCCAGCAGTTTCCCTTTAGCGGGGGGGTACGAGCAGTACTTC | CASSFPLAGGYEQYF
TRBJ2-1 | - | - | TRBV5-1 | TGCGCCAGCAGCTTGGAGTGGGGGTCCTACAATGAGCAGTTCTTC | CASSLEWGSYNEQFF
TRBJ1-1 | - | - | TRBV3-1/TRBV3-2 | TGTGCCAGCAGCCAACAGGGACACACTGAAGCTTTCTTT | CASSQQGHTEAFF
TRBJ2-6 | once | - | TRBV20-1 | TGCAGTGCTAGTCCCTCTGGGGCCAACGTCCTGACTTTC | CSASPSGANVLTF
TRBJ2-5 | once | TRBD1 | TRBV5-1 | TGCGCCAGCAGCTTGGCAGGGGGCCAAGAGACCCAGTACTTC | CASSLAGGQETQYF
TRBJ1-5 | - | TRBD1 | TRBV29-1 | TGCAGCGTATCTGGGACAGGGGCGAATCAGCCCCAGCATTTT | CSVSGTGANQPQHF
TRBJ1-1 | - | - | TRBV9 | TGTGCCAGCAGCGTAGTGGAGGGCAGGGGCACTGAAGCTTTCTTT | CASSVVEGRGTEAFF